This T cell receptor beta chain was obtained from a study of cytomegalovirus exposure and HLA in healthy donors. Study observations and caveats: More clonal expansion characterized HLA-associated TCR beta chains than equally common others in a later analysis.

This clone was observed a handful of times. Its antigen remains unknown. The PCR was carried out with 60 Vbeta primers and 13 Jbeta primers. The table came from immunoSEQ multiplex PCR; TCRdb's copy has only in-frame clones and leaves some out. The table has 20,000 to 30,000 clones, roughly 68% seen once. The length of the CDR3 is 12 residues. In germline, CDR1 is MNHEY, CDR2 SMNVEV (reference sequence). The J segment lost 6 bases and the V segment lost 6 bases, leaving 4 bases of the junction unmatched. Sequencing was carried out using PBMCs. This clonotype originated in a woman in her 50s in good health and CMV-seronegative. V gene TRBV27 combines with J gene TRBJ1-2; 7 bases align to TRBD1. CDR3 nucleotide sequence: TGTGCCAGCAGACGGGACAGCAATGGCTACACCTTC. Amino acids: CASRRDSNGYTF.